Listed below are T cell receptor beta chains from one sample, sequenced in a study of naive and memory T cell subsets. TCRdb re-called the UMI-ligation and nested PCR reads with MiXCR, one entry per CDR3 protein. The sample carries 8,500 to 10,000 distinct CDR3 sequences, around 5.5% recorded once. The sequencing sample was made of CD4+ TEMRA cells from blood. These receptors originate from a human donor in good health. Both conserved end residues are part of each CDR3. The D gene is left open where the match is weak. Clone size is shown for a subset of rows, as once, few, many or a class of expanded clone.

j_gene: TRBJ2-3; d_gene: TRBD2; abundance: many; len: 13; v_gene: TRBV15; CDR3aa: CATNSGGAGTQYF; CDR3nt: TGTGCCACCAACAGCGGGGGGGCCGGTACGCAGTATTTT
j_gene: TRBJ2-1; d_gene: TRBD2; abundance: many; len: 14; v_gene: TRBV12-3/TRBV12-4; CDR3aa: CASSFSTSGIEQFF; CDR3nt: TGTGCCAGCAGTTTCAGCACTAGCGGGATTGAGCAGTTCTTC
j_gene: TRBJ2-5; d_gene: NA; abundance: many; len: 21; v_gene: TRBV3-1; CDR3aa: CASRKIGPPLTTATTQETQYF; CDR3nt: TGTGCCAGCAGAAAAATTGGACCACCCCTAACCACCGCGACAACCCAAGAGACCCAGTACTTC
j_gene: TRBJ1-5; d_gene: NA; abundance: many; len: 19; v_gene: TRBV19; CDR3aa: CASSSYPTSSGTLNQPQHF; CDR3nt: TGTGCCAGCTCCTCTTACCCCACCTCTTCCGGGACCCTCAATCAGCCCCAGCATTTT
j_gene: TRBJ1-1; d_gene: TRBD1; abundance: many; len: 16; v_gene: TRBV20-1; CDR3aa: CSATAPGQVMNTEAFF; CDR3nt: TGCAGTGCCACAGCACCGGGACAGGTAATGAACACTGAAGCTTTCTTT
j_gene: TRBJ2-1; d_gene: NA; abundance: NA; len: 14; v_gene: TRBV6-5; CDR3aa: CASTGQIPYNEQFF; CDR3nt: TGTGCCAGCACCGGACAGATCCCCTACAATGAGCAGTTCTTC
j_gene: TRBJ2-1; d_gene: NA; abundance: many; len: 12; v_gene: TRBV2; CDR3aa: CASSGDYNEQFF; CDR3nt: TGTGCCAGCAGTGGGGATTACAATGAGCAGTTCTTC
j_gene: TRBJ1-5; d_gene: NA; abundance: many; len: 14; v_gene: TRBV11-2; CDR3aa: CASSFTGSNQPQHF; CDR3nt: TGTGCCAGCAGCTTTACAGGGAGCAATCAGCCCCAGCATTTT
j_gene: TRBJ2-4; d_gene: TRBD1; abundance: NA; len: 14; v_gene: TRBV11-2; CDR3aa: CASSLRTGGNIQYF; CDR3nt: TGTGCCAGCAGCTTAAGGACAGGGGGAAACATTCAGTACTTC
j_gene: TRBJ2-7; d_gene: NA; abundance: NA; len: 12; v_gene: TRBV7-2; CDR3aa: CASSLKVYEQYF; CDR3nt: TGTGCCAGCAGCTTAAAGGTGTACGAGCAGTACTTC
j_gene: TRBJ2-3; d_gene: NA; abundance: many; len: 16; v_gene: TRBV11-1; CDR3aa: CASSSQLVGLADTQYF; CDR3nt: TGTGCCAGCAGCTCCCAACTAGTGGGTTTGGCGGATACGCAGTATTTT
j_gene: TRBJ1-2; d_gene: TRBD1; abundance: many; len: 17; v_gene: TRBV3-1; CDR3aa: CASRPTPDREANYGYTF; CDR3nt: TGTGCCAGCAGACCCACCCCAGACAGGGAAGCTAACTATGGCTACACCTTC
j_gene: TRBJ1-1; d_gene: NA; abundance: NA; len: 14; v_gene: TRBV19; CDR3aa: CASIGRWEDTEAFF; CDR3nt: TGTGCCAGTATTGGCCGGTGGGAGGACACTGAAGCTTTCTTT
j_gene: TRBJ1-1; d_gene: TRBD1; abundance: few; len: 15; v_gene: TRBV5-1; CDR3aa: CASSPRDRGGSEAFF; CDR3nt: TGCGCCAGCAGCCCCCGGGACAGGGGAGGGTCTGAAGCTTTCTTT
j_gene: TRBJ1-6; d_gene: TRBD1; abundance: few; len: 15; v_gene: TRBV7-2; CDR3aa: CASSAQGTGASPLHF; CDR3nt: TGTGCCAGCAGCGCCCAGGGGACAGGTGCCTCACCCCTCCACTTT
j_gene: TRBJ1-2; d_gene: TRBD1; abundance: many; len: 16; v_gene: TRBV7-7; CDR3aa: CASSLGDRLPLYGYTF; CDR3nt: TGTGCTAGCAGCTTAGGGGACAGGCTTCCCCTCTATGGCTACACCTTC
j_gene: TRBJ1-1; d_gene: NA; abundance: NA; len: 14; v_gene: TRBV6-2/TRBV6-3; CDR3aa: CASSFLAQGAEAFF; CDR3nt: TGTGCCAGCAGTTTTCTGGCACAAGGGGCTGAAGCTTTCTTT
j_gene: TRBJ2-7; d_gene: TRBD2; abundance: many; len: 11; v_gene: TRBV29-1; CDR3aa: CSVRDYYEQYF; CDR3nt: TGCAGCGTTAGGGACTACTACGAGCAGTACTTC
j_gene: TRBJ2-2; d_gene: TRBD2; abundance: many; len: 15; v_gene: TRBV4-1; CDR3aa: CASSRGGTNTGELFF; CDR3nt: TGCGCCAGCAGCCGGGGAGGGACGAACACCGGGGAGCTGTTTTTT
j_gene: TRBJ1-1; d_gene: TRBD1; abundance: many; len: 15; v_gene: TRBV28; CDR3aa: CASRPTGAVFTEAFF; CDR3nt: TGTGCCAGCAGGCCCACAGGGGCGGTTTTTACTGAAGCTTTCTTT
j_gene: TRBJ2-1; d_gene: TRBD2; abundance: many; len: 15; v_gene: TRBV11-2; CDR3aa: CASSLRRTSGDEQFF; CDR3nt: TGTGCCAGCAGCTTACGCCGGACTAGCGGCGATGAGCAGTTCTTC
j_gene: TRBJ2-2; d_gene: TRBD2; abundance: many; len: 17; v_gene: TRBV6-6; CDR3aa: CASSRPTSGGATGELFF; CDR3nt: TGTGCCAGCAGTCGCCCGACTAGCGGGGGGGCGACCGGGGAGCTGTTTTTT
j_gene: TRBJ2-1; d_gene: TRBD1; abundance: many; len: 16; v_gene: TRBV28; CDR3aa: CASSLYGTGAYNEQFF; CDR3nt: TGTGCCAGCAGTTTATACGGGACAGGGGCCTACAATGAGCAGTTCTTC
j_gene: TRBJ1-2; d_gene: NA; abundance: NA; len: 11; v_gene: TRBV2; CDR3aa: CASSPEPGYTF; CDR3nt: TGTGCCAGCAGTCCGGAGCCTGGCTACACCTTC
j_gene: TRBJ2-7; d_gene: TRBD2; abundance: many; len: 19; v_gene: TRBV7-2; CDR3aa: CASSLEGLLSTPRSYEQYF; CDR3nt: TGTGCCAGCAGCTTAGAGGGACTACTCTCTACCCCTAGGTCCTACGAGCAGTACTTC
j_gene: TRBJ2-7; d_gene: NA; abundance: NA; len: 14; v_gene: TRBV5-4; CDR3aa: CASSLFGDFYEQYF; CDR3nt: TGTGCCAGCAGCTTGTTTGGGGACTTCTACGAGCAGTACTTC
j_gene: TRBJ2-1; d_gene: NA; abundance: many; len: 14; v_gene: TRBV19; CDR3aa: CATRGQQNYNEQFF; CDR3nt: TGTGCGACTAGAGGGCAGCAAAACTACAATGAGCAGTTCTTC
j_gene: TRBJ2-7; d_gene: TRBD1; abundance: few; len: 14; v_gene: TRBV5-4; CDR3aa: CASSFRDRVWEQYF; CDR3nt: TGTGCCAGCAGCTTCCGGGACAGGGTCTGGGAGCAGTACTTC
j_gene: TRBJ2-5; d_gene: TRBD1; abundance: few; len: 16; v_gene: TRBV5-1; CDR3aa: CASSLGKGQGQETQYF; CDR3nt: TGCGCCAGCAGCTTGGGGAAAGGACAGGGCCAAGAGACCCAGTACTTC
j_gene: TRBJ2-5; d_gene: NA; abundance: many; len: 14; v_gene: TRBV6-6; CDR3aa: CASSHYREGETQYF; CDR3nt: TGTGCCAGCAGTCATTACAGGGAAGGAGAGACCCAGTACTTC
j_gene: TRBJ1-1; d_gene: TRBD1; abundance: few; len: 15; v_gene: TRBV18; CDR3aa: CASSQLGQPNTEAFF; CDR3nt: TGTGCCAGCTCCCAATTGGGACAGCCGAACACTGAAGCTTTCTTT
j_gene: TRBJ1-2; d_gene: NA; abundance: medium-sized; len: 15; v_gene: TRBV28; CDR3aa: CASSRGPSPRYGYTF; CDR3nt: TGTGCCAGCAGCCGGGGTCCATCACCCCGCTATGGCTACACCTTC
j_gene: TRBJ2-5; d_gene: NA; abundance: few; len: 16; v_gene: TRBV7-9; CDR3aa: CASSRSPSGGQETQYF; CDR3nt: TGTGCCAGCAGCCGATCCCCGAGTGGGGGACAAGAGACCCAGTACTTC
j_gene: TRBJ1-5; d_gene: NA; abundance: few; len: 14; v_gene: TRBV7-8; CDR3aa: CASSLQGINQPQHF; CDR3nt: TGTGCCAGCAGCTTACAGGGAATCAATCAGCCCCAGCATTTT
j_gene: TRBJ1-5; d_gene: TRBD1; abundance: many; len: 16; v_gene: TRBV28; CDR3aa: CASRTRQGLFNQPQHF; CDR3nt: TGTGCCAGCAGAACCCGACAGGGTCTATTCAATCAGCCCCAGCATTTT
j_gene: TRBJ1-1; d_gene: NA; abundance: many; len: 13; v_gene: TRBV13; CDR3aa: CASSLSLGQRAFF; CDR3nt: TGTGCCAGCAGCTTAAGCTTGGGGCAACGCGCTTTCTTT
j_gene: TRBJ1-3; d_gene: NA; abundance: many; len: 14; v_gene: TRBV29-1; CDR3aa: CSVEGTELGNTIYF; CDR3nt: TGCAGCGTTGAAGGGACAGAACTAGGAAACACCATATATTTT
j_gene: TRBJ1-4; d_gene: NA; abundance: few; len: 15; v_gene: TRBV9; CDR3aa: CASSGSHSTNEKLFF; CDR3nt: TGTGCCAGCAGCGGGTCCCACAGCACTAATGAAAAACTGTTTTTT
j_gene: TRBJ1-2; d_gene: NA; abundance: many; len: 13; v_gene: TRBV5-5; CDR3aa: CASSFAGRSGYTF; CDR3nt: TGTGCCAGCAGCTTCGCCGGGAGGTCTGGCTACACCTTC
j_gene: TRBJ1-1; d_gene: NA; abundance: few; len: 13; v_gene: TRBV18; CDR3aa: CASSAGLNTEAFF; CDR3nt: TGTGCCAGCTCAGCCGGACTGAACACTGAAGCTTTCTTT
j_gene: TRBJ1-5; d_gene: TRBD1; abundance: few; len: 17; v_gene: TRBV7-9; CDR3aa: CASSPHVTGAPNQPQHF; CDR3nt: TGTGCCAGCAGCCCCCACGTCACAGGGGCCCCCAATCAGCCCCAGCATTTT